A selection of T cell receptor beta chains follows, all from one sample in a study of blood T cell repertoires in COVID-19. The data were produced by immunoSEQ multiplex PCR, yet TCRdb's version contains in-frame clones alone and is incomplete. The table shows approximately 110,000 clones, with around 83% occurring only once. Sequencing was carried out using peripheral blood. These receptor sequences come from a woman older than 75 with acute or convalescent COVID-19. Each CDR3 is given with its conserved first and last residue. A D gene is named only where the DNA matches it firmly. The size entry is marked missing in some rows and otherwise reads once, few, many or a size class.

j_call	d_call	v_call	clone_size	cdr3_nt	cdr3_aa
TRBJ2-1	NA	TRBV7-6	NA	TGTGCCAGCAGCGAGGGGAGCAATCGGGGGAATGAGCAGTTCTTC	CASSEGSNRGNEQFF
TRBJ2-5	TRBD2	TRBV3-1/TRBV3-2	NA	TGTGCCAGCAGCCAAGGTTTGGGACTAGGAGAAGAGACCCAGTACTTC	CASSQGLGLGEETQYF
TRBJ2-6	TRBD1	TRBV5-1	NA	TGCGCCAGCAGCTTTCCGGGACAGCGATCACCTGGGGCCAACGTCCTGACTTTC	CASSFPGQRSPGANVLTF
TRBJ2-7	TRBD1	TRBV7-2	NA	TGTGCCAGCAGCTCCTCCTACAGGGGCGAGCAGTACTTC	CASSSSYRGEQYF
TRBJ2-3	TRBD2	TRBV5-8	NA	TGTGCCAGCAGCCGAGCGGGACTCACAGATACGCAGTATTTT	CASSRAGLTDTQYF
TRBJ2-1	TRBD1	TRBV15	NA	TGTGCCACCAGCAGGACTTCAGGGACAGGTTACAATGAGCAGTTCTTC	CATSRTSGTGYNEQFF
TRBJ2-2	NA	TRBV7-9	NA	TGTGCCAGCAGCACCGGGACAATCACCGGGGAGCTGTTTTTT	CASSTGTITGELFF
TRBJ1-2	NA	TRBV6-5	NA	TGTGCCAGCAGCGACCAGGGGTTGCGCTACACCTTC	CASSDQGLRYTF
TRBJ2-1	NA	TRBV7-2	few	TGTGCCAGCAGCCTGACTAGGGTCAATGAGCAGTTCTTC	CASSLTRVNEQFF
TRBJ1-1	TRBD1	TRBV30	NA	TGTGCCTGGAGTCCAGGGGGAACTGAAGCTTTCTTT	CAWSPGGTEAFF
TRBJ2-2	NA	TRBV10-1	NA	TGCGCCAGCAGTGAAAGGCAGGGGAACACCGGGGAGCTGTTTTTT	CASSERQGNTGELFF